The 31 T cell receptor beta chains below were found in one sample sequenced in a study of vaccination and CD4 T cells after COVID-19. Time point here: late sampling 161 to 241 days after vaccination in a few convalescent patients. Treatment meaning: roughly 11-day PBMC culture with coronavirus spike peptide pools or control peptides (ViraFEST assay). The study sequenced cultured CD4+ T cell DNA using the Oncomine TCR Beta short-read assay. In TCRdb, the PCR reads were re-called with MiXCR into one record per CDR3 protein. The table lists fewer than 20,000 distinct CDR3 sequences, 45% to 60% of them singletons. Their target antigens are unknown. This specimen was CD4+ T cells from blood, cultured in vitro, taken about 7 months after SARS-CoV-2 vaccination. The origin of the receptors is a human donor who had recovered from COVID-19.

The chain couples TRBV7-6 to TRBJ2-5; D is perhaps TRBD1 or TRBD2 (6 bases each). The CDR3 is made up of 16 amino acids. Trimming removed 5 bases from V and 2 bases from J, with 18 bases in between. Germline CDR1 SGHVS, CDR2 FNYEAQ. The CDR3 region is CASSPGLRGRQETQYF. CDR3 coding DNA: TGTGCCAGCAGCCCAGGCCTCCGGGGGCGGCAAGAGACCCAGTACTTC.

The chain recombines TRBV20-1 with TRBJ2-5; the D gene is possibly TRBD2 (5 bases). The CDR3 runs 13 residues. CDR1 and CDR2 from the germline V gene are DFQATT and SNEGSKA (reference sequence). Trimming stripped 6 bases from V and 1 base from J, with 12 bases between. The CDR3 here is CSATSTFQETQYF. The DNA for the CDR3 is TGCAGTGCCACTAGTACTTTCCAAGAGACCCAGTACTTC.

The chain links TRBV7-2 to TRBJ2-4, with TRBD2 as a possible D gene (6 bases). CDR3 length: 15 residues. The ends were cut back, 5 bases at V and 7 bases at J, with 18 bases in the middle. The germline CDR1 and CDR2 sequences are SGHTA and FQGNSA. As DNA, the CDR3 is TGTGCCAGCAGCGCAGGTTCGGGACTCGAGAACATTCAGTACTTC. Translating gives CASSAGSGLENIQYF.

The rearrangement uses TRBV7-9 and TRBJ2-5; D tentatively fits TRBD1 or TRBD2 (6 bases each). This CDR3 has 14 amino acids. The germline V gene encodes CDR1 SEHNR and CDR2 FQNEAQ (reference sequence). Trimming pared 6 bases from V and 5 bases from J, leaving 16 bases between. CDR3: CASRRGAASETQYF. The CDR3 DNA is TGTGCCAGCAGGAGGGGGGCCGCTTCTGAGACCCAGTACTTC.

The chain couples TRBV6-5 to TRBJ1-2; no reliable D call. The CDR3 is 14 residues long. V was pared by 0 bases and J by 5 bases, with 10 bases between. Germline-derived CDR1 and CDR2 are MNHEY and SVGAGI. Here the CDR3 reads CASSYSKDWYGYTF. The CDR3 coding sequence is TGTGCCAGCAGTTACTCGAAGGACTGGTATGGCTACACCTTC.

This rearrangement joins TRBV27 to TRBJ2-1; D perhaps matches TRBD2 (6 bases). CDR1 is MNHEY, CDR2 SMNVEV, per germline (reference sequence). This CDR3 has 16 amino acids. V lost 7 bases, J lost 4 bases, and 20 bases lay in between. Here the CDR3 reads CASTPRSAEGYNEQFF. In DNA form, the CDR3 reads TGTGCCAGCACCCCCCGATCAGCGGAGGGTTACAATGAGCAGTTCTTC.

This rearrangement joins TRBV12-3 or TRBV12-4 to TRBJ2-7, with TRBD1 identical over 7 bases. V lost 2 bases and J lost 3; bases outside the gene matches: 1. This CDR3 contains 13 residues. The CDR3 DNA reads TGTGCCAGCAGTTTAAGGGACAGCTACGAGCAGTACTTC. It yields the protein CASSLRDSYEQYF.

This chain links TRBV7-6 with TRBJ1-1; TRBD1 matches 7 bases. There are 14 residues in the CDR3. The germline V gene encodes CDR1 SGHVS and CDR2 FNYEAQ. With 6 bases clipped from V and 4 bases from J, the junction kept 8 bases outside the gene matches. The CDR3: CASRRQGGSTEAFF. The CDR3 coding sequence is TGTGCCAGCAGACGACAGGGCGGGAGCACTGAAGCTTTCTTT.

The rearrangement links TRBV5-4 to TRBJ2-5; 9 positions match TRBD2. Germline values: CDR1 SGHNT, CDR2 YYREEE (reference sequence). CDR3 length equals 17 residues. Trimming took 0 bases from V and 4 from J; bases not matched to a gene: 10. Written as DNA, the CDR3 is TGTGCCAGCAGCTTGGCCGGCGGGCGGGGGGGCCTAGAGACCCAGTACTTC. It encodes CASSLAGGRGGLETQYF.

There are a few counts of this clonotype. In nucleotides, the CDR3 is TGTGCCAGCAGTGCACAGGGTTGGTATCAGCCCCAGCATTTT. Translation: CASSAQGWYQPQHF. This chain links TRBV6-2 or TRBV6-3 with TRBJ1-5; perhaps TRBD1 as D (6 bases). The V gene lost 5 bases and the J gene lost 5 bases, with 13 bases spanning the gap. The CDR3 covers 14 residues. Looked up from germline, CDR1 is MNHEY and CDR2 is SVGEGT.

This rearrangement joins TRBV19 to TRBJ2-7, with TRBD1 matching over 9 bases. Trimming cost V 1 base and J 6 bases; bases outside gene matches: 7. The CDR3 has 15 amino acids. Germline CDR1 is LNHDA and CDR2 is SQIVND (reference sequence). The CDR3 reads CASSIGNRGLSEQYF. The CDR3 coding sequence is TGTGCCAGTAGTATAGGGAACAGGGGGCTCTCCGAGCAGTACTTC.

The chain employs TRBV20-1 and TRBJ2-3; D is undetermined. The CDR3 spans 14 residues. Germline CDR1 and CDR2: DFQATT and SNEGSKA (reference sequence). The V gene lost 0 bases and the J gene lost 2 bases, with 9 bases spanning the gap. Here the CDR3 DNA reads TGCAGTGCTAGAGACACAGCCATCACAGATACGCAGTATTTT. Amino acids: CSARDTAITDTQYF.

The rearrangement links TRBV20-1 to TRBJ2-7, with 10 bases that match TRBD2. Losses at the gene ends were 3 bases for V and 3 bases for J; bases not matched to a gene: 2. This CDR3 has 13 residues. Per the germline V gene, CDR1 is DFQATT and CDR2 is SNEGSKA (reference sequence). CDR3 coding DNA: TGCAGTGCTAGTGGGACTAGCGACTACGAGCAGTACTTC. This sequence encodes CSASGTSDYEQYF.

The rearrangement joins TRBV19 to TRBJ1-1, with 7 bases identical to TRBD1. J gave up 4 bases and V 2 bases, and 4 bases lay outside the gene matches. The V gene's germline CDR1 is LNHDA and CDR2 SQIVND (reference sequence). CDR3 length: 14 amino acids. CDR3 amino acids: CASSILRGGTEAFF. CDR3 nucleotide sequence: TGTGCCAGTAGTATACTCAGGGGGGGCACTGAAGCTTTCTTT.

The rearrangement uses TRBV7-8 and TRBJ2-1; 12 nucleotides agree with TRBD2. Trimming cost V 5 bases and J 4 bases; bases outside gene matches: 12. The CDR3 is 18 residues long. Germline V gene data show CDR1 as SGHVS and CDR2 as FQNEAQ. CDR3 amino acids: CASSPSRLAGVGYNEQFF. The CDR3, as DNA: TGTGCCAGCAGCCCGTCCCGACTAGCGGGAGTTGGTTACAATGAGCAGTTCTTC.

This clonotype is deemed large. CDR3 nucleotide sequence: TGTGCCAGCAGCCCTAGGACAGGGCCCCAAGAGACCCAGTACTTC. Encoded protein: CASSPRTGPQETQYF. The gene calls are TRBV7-2 and TRBJ2-5; 8 bases line up with TRBD1. Trimming removed 5 bases from V and 1 base from J; junction bases left unmatched: 6. CDR3 length: 15 residues. CDR1 is SGHTA and CDR2 is FQGNSA in the germline V gene.

This clonotype has more than one count but fewer than ten. V usage is TRBV15 and J usage is TRBJ1-5; D is perhaps TRBD1 (6 bases). The CDR3 extends over 13 amino acids. Germline CDR1 LNHNV, CDR2 YYDKDF (reference sequence). With 11 bases removed from V and 2 bases from J, the gap between germline ends came to 13 bases. The CDR3 here is CAVTGGRNQPQHF. CDR3 nucleotide sequence: TGTGCCGTAACGGGGGGCCGCAATCAGCCCCAGCATTTT.

V and J are TRBV19 and TRBJ1-2, with TRBD1 identical over 10 bases. The CDR3 spans 15 residues. J lost 8 bases, V lost 5 bases, and 11 bases had no gene match. Germline-derived CDR1 and CDR2 are LNHDA and SQIVND (reference sequence). The CDR3 sequence is CASSPGQGKWGGYTF. In DNA, the CDR3 is TGTGCCAGTAGTCCGGGACAGGGGAAATGGGGCGGCTACACCTTC.

The chain carries TRBV28 and TRBJ2-7, with TRBD1 matching 7 bases. Looked up from germline, CDR1 is MDHEN and CDR2 is SYDVKM. The CDR3 is 14 residues long. V lost 3 bases, J lost 6 bases, and 8 bases stayed unmatched. CDR3 sequence: CASSLTGRSGEQYF. In DNA, the CDR3 is TGTGCCAGCAGTTTGACAGGGCGAAGTGGCGAGCAGTACTTC.

The chain carries TRBV20-1 and TRBJ1-6; D unclear. V was pared by 6 bases and J by 4 bases, with 19 bases between. The CDR3 is made up of 16 amino acids. The germline V gene encodes CDR1 DFQATT and CDR2 SNEGSKA (reference sequence). In DNA, the CDR3 is TGCAGTGCCCGTCCTGACGCGACTCGGTATAATTCACCCCTCCACTTT. Protein: CSARPDATRYNSPLHF.

The V and J genes are TRBV6-1 and TRBJ1-2; D gene unclear. The CDR3 loop spans 13 amino acids. Germline V gene sequence: CDR1 MNHNS, CDR2 SASEGT. The ends were cut back, 6 bases at V and 4 bases at J, with 12 bases in the middle. The CDR3 DNA reads TGTGCCAGCAGCCCTGACGGAACCTATGGCTACACCTTC. It is translated as CASSPDGTYGYTF.

The chain recombines TRBV6-5 with TRBJ1-1; the D is unclear. Germline CDR1 is MNHEY and CDR2 is SVGAGI. V was pared by 3 bases and J by 3 bases, with 8 bases between. This CDR3 is built from 13 residues. The CDR3, as DNA: TGTGCCAGCAGTTATAACGGGGACACTGAAGCTTTCTTT. Translated, it gives CASSYNGDTEAFF.

In the case of this clonotype: The germline gene is not matched at one end of the junction; a read error may be the cause. V gene TRBV7-2 combines with J gene TRBJ1-5; D unclear. There are 13 residues in the CDR3. The germline V gene has CDR1 SGHTA and CDR2 FQGNSA. The CDR3 loop reads CVSRMDSSEPQHF. CDR3 bases: TGTGTCAGCAGAATGGACTCTAGTGAGCCCCAGCATTTT.

The chain employs TRBV7-6 and TRBJ1-1; TRBD1 aligns across 7 bases. V lost 6 bases and J lost 1; bases outside the gene matches: 5. Per the germline V gene, CDR1 is SGHVS and CDR2 is FNYEAQ. The CDR3 loop spans 14 amino acids. The CDR3 sequence is CASRRQGGNTEAFF. In nucleotides, the CDR3 is TGTGCCAGCAGACGACAGGGCGGGAACACTGAAGCTTTCTTT.

The rearrangement links TRBV20-1 to TRBJ2-7; no firm D call. Germline CDR1 reads DFQATT; CDR2 reads SNEGSKA (reference sequence). The CDR3 is 14 amino acids. Between the trimmed V and J ends, which lost 3 bases and 3 bases, there was a span of 15 bases. CDR3 in DNA: TGCAGTGCTAGCCCGCTAGAGATCCGCTACGAGCAGTACTTC. This sequence encodes CSASPLEIRYEQYF.

V and J are TRBV6-1 and TRBJ2-1, with 8 positions matching TRBD1. V was clipped by 6 bases and J by 0 bases; unmatched bases: 4. Germline lookup yields CDR1 MNHNS and CDR2 SASEGT. This CDR3 has 15 amino acids. CDR3 region: CASRRTGGSYNEQFF. CDR3 nucleotides: TGTGCCAGCAGGCGAACAGGGGGCTCCTACAATGAGCAGTTCTTC.

The chain recombines TRBV2 with TRBJ2-7; 10 nucleotides line up with TRBD2. The CDR3 loop spans 13 amino acids. The trim removed 8 bases at V and 7 bases at J, leaving 8 bases unmatched. From germline, CDR1 is SNHLY and CDR2 FYNNEI. CDR3 sequence (DNA): TGTGCCAGCCGAGTGATAGCGGGGGGAGAGCAGTACTTC. It encodes CASRVIAGGEQYF.

This chain links TRBV11-1 with TRBJ1-6; D is unclear. The germline V and J ends were trimmed by 2 bases and 4 bases, with 6 bases remaining between them. Germline assignment: CDR1 SGHAT and CDR2 FQDESV (reference sequence). This CDR3 is 14 amino acids long. CDR3 in amino acids: CASSLWQYNSPLHF. In DNA, the CDR3 is TGTGCCAGCAGCTTATGGCAGTATAATTCACCCCTCCACTTT.

V and J are TRBV20-1 and TRBJ1-5, with 8 bases that match TRBD1. The trim removed 1 base at V and 4 bases at J, leaving 9 bases unmatched. CDR1 is DFQATT, CDR2 SNEGSKA, per germline (reference sequence). CDR3 length equals 16 residues. CDR3 amino acids: CSARGQGASSNQPQHF. CDR3 sequence (DNA): TGCAGTGCTAGAGGTCAGGGGGCGTCTAGTAATCAGCCCCAGCATTTT.

The gene calls are TRBV21-1 and TRBJ2-7; TRBD1 is the table's D call, not checked against the DNA. TRBV21-1 has pseudogene status. CDR3 size: 14 residues. Here the CDR3 reads CASSKTTGTYEQYF. The CDR3 DNA reads TGTGCCAGCAGCAAAACTACAGGGACCTACGAGCAGTACTTC.

This clonotype was observed a few times. V is TRBV19 and J is TRBJ1-2; D is perhaps TRBD1 (6 bases). CDR3 length equals 13 residues. Germline V gene data show CDR1 as LNHDA and CDR2 as SQIVND (reference sequence). V lost 6 bases, J lost 3 bases, and 11 bases lay in between. The CDR3 here is CASRRDIYYGYTF. CDR3 sequence (DNA): TGTGCCAGTAGGAGGGACATCTACTATGGCTACACCTTC.